These 5 T cell receptor beta chains originate from one sample sequenced in a study of graft-versus-host responses after intestinal transplantation. These receptors have no known antigen. The repertoire was sequenced with immunoSEQ multiplex PCR; TCRdb's copy has only in-frame clones and lacks some. Found here are some 110,000 clones, approximately 90% of them singletons; the top ten hold approximately 0.17%. Source: unstimulated CD4+ T cells sorted from spleen or lymph node cells, taken before intestinal transplant. These receptors all come from a human donor who received an intestinal transplant.

This chain links TRBV5-1 with TRBJ1-1; D might be TRBD1 (5 bases). Germline V gene lookup returns CDR1 SGHRS and CDR2 YFSETQ. Deletions cut 9 bases from V and 3 bases from J, with 21 bases between. CDR3 length: 15 residues. The CDR3 DNA is TGCGCCACCCGGTTGGGGGGTCACCTGGACACTGAAGCTTTCTTT. Its translation is CATRLGGHLDTEAFF.

This clone was counted a few times. This chain links TRBV27 with TRBJ1-4; no definite D call. V dropped 6 bases and J dropped 5 bases, with 4 bases sitting between them. This CDR3 comprises 11 residues. Germline V gene lookup returns CDR1 MNHEY and CDR2 SMNVEV (reference sequence). CDR3 nucleotide sequence: TGTGCCAGCAGGTCAAATGAAAAACTGTTTTTT. This translates into CASRSNEKLFF.

As to this clone: Other DNA sequences in the same sample also yield this CDR3. J is TRBJ2-5 and V is TRBV5-1, with D maybe TRBD1 (5 bases). V was shortened by 5 bases and J by 1 base, with 9 bases between the two germline ends. The CDR3 sequence is 13 residues long. The V gene's germline CDR1 is SGHRS and CDR2 YFSETQ. In DNA, the CDR3 is TGCGCCAGCAGTGCACAGGTCCAAGAGACCCAGTACTTC. It yields the protein CASSAQVQETQYF.

The V call is TRBV2, the J call TRBJ2-1; D not resolved. This CDR3 region has 16 residues. V was clipped by 3 bases and J by 2 bases, with 14 bases between them. CDR1 is SNHLY, CDR2 FYNNEI, per germline. CDR3 region: CASSERGIATYNEQFF. CDR3 in DNA: TGTGCCAGCAGTGAGCGTGGAATAGCCACCTACAATGAGCAGTTCTTC. The entire variable domain, with the rest obtained from reference TRBV2 and TRBJ2-1, is as follows: EPEVTQTPSHQVTQMGQEVILRCVPISNHLYFYWYRQILGQKVEFLVSFYNNEISEKSEIFDDQFSVERPDGSNFTLKIRSTKLEDSAMYFCASSERGIATYNEQFFGPGTRLTVL.

This clone was found once. The CDR3 reads CASRGLADYYEQYF. CDR3 DNA sequence: TGTGCCAGCAGGGGACTAGCGGACTACTACGAGCAGTACTTC. The chain is built from TRBV6-4 and TRBJ2-7; 11 bases align to TRBD2. V lost 6 bases and J lost 3; bases outside the gene matches: 4. The germline CDR1 and CDR2 sequences are MRHNA and SNTAGT. CDR3 length equals 14 residues.